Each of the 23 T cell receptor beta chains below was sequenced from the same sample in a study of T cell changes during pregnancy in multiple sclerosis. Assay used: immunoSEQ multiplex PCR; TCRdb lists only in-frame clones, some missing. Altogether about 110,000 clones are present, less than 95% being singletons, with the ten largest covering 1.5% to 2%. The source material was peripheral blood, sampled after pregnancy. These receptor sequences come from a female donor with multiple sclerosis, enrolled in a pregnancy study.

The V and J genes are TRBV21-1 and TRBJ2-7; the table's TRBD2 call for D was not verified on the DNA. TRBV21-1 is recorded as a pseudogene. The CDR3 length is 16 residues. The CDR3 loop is CASRERGGAMPYEQYF. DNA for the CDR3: TGTGCCAGCAGAGAAAGAGGCGGGGCTATGCCTTACGAGCAGTACTTC.

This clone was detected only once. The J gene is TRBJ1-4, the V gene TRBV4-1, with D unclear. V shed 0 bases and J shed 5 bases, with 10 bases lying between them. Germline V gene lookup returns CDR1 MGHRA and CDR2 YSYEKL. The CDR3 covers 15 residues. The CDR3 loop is CASSQDSRENEKLFF. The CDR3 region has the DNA TGCGCCAGCAGCCAAGATTCGAGGGAAAATGAAAAACTGTTTTTT.

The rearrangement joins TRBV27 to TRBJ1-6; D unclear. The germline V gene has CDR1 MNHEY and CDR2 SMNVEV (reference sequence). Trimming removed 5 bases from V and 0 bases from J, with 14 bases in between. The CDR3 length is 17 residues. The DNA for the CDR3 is TGTGCCAGCAGTCCTTACTTTGGTAGCTCCTATAATTCACCCCTCCACTTT. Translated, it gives CASSPYFGSSYNSPLHF.

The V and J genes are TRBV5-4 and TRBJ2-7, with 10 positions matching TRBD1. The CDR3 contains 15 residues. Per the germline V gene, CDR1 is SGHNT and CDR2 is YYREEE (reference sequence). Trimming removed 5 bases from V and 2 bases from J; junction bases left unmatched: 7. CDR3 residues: CASSKGQGTTYEQYF. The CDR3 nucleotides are TGTGCCAGCAGTAAGGGACAGGGGACCACCTACGAGCAGTACTTC. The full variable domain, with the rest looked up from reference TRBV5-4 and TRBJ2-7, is ETGVTQSPTHLIKTRGQQVTLRCSSQSGHNTVSWYQQALGQGPQFIFQYYREEENGRGNFPPRFSGLQFPNYSSELNVNALELDDSALYLCASSKGQGTTYEQYFGPGTRLTVT.

In DNA, the CDR3 is TGTGCCAGCAGCCAAGTGATGTTTAGCGGACCCAGCACAGATACGCAGTATTTT. This encodes CASSQVMFSGPSTDTQYF. V usage is TRBV14 and J usage is TRBJ2-3, with a possible D match to TRBD2 (6 bases). Germline assignment: CDR1 SGHDN and CDR2 FVKESK. With 1 base removed from V and 0 bases from J, the gap between germline ends came to 17 bases. The CDR3 totals 18 residues. Variable domain in full (rest from reference TRBV14 and TRBJ2-3): EAGVTQFPSHSVIEKGQTVTLRCDPISGHDNLYWYRRVMGKEIKFLLHFVKESKQDESGMPNNRFLAERTGGTYSTLKVQPAELEDSGVYFCASSQVMFSGPSTDTQYFGPGTRLTVL.

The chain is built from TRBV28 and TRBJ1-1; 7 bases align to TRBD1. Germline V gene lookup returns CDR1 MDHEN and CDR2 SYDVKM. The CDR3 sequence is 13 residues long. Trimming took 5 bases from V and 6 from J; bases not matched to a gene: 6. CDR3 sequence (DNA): TGTGCCAGCAGTCCAAGACAGGGCCCTGAAGCTTTCTTT. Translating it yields CASSPRQGPEAFF.

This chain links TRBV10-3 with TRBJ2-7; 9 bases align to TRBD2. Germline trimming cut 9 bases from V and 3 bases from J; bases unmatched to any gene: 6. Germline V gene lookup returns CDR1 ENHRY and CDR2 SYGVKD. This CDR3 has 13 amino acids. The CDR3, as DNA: TGTGCCATTGGACTAGCGATCGACTACGAGCAGTACTTC. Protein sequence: CAIGLAIDYEQYF.

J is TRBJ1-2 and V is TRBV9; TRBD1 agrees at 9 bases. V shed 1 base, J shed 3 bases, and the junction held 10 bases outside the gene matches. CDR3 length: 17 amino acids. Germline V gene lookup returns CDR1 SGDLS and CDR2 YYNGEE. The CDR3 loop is CASSVTDRGSVDYGYTF. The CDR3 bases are TGTGCCAGCAGCGTAACGGACAGGGGATCAGTCGACTATGGCTACACCTTC.

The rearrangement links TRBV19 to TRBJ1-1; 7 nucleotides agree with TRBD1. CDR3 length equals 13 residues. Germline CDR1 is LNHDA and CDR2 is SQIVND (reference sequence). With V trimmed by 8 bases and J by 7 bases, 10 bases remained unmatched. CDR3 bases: TGTGCCAGTCAAGAGACAGGGTGGAATGAAGCTTTCTTT. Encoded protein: CASQETGWNEAFF.

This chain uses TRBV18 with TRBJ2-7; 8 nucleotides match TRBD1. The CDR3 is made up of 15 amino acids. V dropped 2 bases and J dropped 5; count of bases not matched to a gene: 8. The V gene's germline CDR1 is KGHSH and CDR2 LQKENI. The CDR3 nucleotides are TGTGCCAGCTCACCAGACGGGACAGGACGGAACGAGCAGTACTTC. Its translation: CASSPDGTGRNEQYF. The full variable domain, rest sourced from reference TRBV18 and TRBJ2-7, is NAGVMQNPRHLVRRRGQEARLRCSPMKGHSHVYWYRQLPEEGLKFMVYLQKENIIDESGMPKERFSAEFPKEGPSILRIQQVVRGDSAAYFCASSPDGTGRNEQYFGPGTRLTVT.

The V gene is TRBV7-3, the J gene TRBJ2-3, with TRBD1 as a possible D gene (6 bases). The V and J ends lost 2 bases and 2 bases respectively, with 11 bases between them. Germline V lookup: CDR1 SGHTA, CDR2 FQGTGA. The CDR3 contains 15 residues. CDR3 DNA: TGTGCCAGCAGCTTATTCGACAGGCTCACAGATACGCAGTATTTT. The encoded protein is CASSLFDRLTDTQYF.

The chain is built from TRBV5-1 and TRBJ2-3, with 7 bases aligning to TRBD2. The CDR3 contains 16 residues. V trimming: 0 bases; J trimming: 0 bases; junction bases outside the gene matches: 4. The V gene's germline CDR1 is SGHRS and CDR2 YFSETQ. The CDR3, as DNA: TGCGCCAGCAGCTTGGGCAGCGGGGCTAGCACAGATACGCAGTATTTT. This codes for CASSLGSGASTDTQYF.

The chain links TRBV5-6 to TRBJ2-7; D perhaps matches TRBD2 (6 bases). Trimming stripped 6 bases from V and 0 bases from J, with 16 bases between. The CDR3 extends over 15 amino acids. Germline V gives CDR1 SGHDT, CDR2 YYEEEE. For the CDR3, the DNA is TGTGCCAGCATCACCTGGGGGGTGAGCTCCTACGAGCAGTACTTC. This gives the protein CASITWGVSSYEQYF. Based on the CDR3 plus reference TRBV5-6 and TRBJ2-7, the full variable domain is DAGVTQSPTHLIKTRGQQVTLRCSPKSGHDTVSWYQQALGQGPQFIFQYYEEEERQRGNFPDRFSGHQFPNYSSELNVNALLLGDSALYLCASITWGVSSYEQYFGPGTRLTVT.

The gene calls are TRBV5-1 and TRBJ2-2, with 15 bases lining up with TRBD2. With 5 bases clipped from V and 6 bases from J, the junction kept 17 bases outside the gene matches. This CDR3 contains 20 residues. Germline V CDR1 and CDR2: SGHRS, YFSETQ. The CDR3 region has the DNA TGCGCCAGCAGTCCCTCTGGGACTAGCGGGGGGCGCCGTTCTCCCGGGGAGCTGTTTTTT. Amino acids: CASSPSGTSGGRRSPGELFF.

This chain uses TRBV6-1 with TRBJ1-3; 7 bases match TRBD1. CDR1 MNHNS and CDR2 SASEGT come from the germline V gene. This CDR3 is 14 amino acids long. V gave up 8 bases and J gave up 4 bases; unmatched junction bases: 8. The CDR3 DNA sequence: TGTGCCAGCGGTTCGACAGGGACAGGAAACACCATATATTTT. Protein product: CASGSTGTGNTIYF.

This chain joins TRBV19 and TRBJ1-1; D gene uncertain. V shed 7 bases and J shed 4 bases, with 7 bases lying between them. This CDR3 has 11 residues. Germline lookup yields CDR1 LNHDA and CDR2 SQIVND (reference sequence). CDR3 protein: CASKERTEAFF. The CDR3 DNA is TGTGCCAGTAAGGAGCGCACTGAAGCTTTCTTT.

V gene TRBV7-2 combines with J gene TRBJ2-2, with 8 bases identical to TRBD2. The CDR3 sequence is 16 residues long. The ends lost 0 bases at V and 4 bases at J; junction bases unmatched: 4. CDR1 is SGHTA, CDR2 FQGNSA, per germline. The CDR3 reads CASSLALAGSTGELFF. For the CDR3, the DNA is TGTGCCAGCAGCTTAGCCCTAGCGGGTAGCACCGGGGAGCTGTTTTTT.

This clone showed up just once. The CDR3 region is CASSSRGLSNTGELFF. CDR3 sequence (DNA): TGCGCCAGCAGCTCGCGAGGGCTATCGAACACCGGGGAGCTGTTTTTT. The J gene is TRBJ2-2, the V gene TRBV5-1; D is possibly TRBD2 (5 bases). From germline, CDR1 is SGHRS and CDR2 YFSETQ. The CDR3 extends over 16 amino acids. The V end was cut by 3 bases, the J end by 0 bases, with 12 bases between.

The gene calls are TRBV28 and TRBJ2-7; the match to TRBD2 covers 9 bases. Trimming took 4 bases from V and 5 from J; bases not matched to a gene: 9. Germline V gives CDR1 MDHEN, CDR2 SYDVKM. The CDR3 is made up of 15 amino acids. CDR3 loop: CASSSPGLAIHEQYF. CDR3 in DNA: TGTGCCAGCAGTTCCCCGGGACTAGCAATCCACGAGCAGTACTTC.

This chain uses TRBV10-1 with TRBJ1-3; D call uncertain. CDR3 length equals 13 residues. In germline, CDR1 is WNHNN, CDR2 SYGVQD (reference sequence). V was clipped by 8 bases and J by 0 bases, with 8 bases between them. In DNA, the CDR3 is TGCGCCAGCCGGAGAGTCTCTGGAAACACCATATATTTT. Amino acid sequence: CASRRVSGNTIYF.

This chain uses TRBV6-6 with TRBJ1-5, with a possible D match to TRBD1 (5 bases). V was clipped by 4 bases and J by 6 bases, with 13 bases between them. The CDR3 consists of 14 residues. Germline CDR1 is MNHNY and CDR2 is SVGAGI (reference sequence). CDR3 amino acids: CASSSRVQGQPQHF. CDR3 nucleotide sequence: TGTGCCAGCAGTTCAAGAGTTCAGGGTCAGCCCCAGCATTTT.

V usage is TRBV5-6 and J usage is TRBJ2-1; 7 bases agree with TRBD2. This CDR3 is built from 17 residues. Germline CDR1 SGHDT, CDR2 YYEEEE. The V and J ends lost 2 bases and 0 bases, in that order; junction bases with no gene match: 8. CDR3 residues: CASSFRGVPGSYNEQFF. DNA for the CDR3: TGTGCCAGCAGCTTCCGGGGGGTTCCCGGCTCCTACAATGAGCAGTTCTTC.

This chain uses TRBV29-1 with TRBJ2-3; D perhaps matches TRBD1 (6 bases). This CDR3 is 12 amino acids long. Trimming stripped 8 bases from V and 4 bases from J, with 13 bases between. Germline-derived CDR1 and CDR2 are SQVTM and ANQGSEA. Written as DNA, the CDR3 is TGCAGCATAACAGGGATCGCAGATACGCAGTATTTT. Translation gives CSITGIADTQYF.